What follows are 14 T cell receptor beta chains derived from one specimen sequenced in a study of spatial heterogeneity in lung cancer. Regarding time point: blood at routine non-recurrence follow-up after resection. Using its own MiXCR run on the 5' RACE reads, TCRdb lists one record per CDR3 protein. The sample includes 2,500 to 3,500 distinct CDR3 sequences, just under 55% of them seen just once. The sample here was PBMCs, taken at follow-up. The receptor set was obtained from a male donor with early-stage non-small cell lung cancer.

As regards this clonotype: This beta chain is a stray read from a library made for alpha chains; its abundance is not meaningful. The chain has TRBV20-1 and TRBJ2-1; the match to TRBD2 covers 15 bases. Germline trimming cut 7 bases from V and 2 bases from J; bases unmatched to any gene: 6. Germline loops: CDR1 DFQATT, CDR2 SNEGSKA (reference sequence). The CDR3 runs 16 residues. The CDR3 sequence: CSEGLAGGGTYNEQFF. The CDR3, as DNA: TGCAGTGAGGGACTAGCGGGAGGCGGTACCTACAATGAGCAGTTCTTC.

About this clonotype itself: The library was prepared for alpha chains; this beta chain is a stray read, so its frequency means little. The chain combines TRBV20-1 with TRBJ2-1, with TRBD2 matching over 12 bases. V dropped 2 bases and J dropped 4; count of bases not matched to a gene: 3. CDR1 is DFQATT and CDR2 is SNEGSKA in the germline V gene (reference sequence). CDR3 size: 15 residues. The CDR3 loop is CSARTSGRRYNEQFF. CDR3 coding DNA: TGCAGTGCTAGAACTAGCGGGAGGAGGTACAATGAGCAGTTCTTC.

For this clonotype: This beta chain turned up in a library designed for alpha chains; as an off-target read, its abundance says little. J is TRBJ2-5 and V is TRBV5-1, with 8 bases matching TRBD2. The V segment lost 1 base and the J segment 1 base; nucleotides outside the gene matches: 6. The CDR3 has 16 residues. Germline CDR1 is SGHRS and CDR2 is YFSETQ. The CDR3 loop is CASSLSGGLLQETQYF. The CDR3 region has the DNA TGCGCCAGCAGCTTGAGCGGGGGACTGCTCCAAGAGACCCAGTACTTC.

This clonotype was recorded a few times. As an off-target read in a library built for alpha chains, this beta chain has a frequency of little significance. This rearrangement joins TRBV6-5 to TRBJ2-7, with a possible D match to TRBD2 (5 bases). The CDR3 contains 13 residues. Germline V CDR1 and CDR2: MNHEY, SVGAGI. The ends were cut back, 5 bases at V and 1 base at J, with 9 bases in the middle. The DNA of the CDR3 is TGTGCCAGCAGTGGAGCGGCTTCCTACGAGCAGTACTTC. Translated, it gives CASSGAASYEQYF.

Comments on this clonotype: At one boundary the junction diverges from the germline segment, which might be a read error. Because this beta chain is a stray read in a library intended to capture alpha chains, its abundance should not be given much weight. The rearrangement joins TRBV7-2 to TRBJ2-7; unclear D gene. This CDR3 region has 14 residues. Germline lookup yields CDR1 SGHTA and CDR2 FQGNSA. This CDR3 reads CASSLGAMVSPEAF. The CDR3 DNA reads TGTGCCAGCAGCTTAGGGGCCATGGTATCGCCAGAAGCTTTC.

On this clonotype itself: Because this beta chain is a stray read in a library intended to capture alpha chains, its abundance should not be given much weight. The CDR3 protein is CASSFSGNQETQYF. The DNA for the CDR3 is TGTGCCAGCAGCTTTAGCGGGAATCAAGAGACCCAGTACTTC. V gene TRBV11-2 combines with J gene TRBJ2-5, with 8 nucleotides matching TRBD2. Germline assignment: CDR1 SGHAT and CDR2 FQNNGV. V was clipped by 3 bases and J by 2 bases; unmatched bases: 2. The CDR3 is 14 residues long.

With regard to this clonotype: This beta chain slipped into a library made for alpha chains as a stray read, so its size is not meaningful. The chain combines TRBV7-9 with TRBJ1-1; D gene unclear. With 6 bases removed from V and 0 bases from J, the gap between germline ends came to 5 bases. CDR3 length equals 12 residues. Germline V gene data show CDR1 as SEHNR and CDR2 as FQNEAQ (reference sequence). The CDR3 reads CASSSMNTEAFF. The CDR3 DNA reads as TGTGCCAGCAGTTCGATGAACACTGAAGCTTTCTTT.

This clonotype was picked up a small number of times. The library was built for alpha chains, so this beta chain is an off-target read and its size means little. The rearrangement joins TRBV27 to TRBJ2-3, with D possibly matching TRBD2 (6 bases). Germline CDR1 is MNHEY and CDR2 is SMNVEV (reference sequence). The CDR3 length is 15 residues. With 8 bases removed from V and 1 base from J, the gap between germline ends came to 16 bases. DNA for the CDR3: TGTGCCAGCTCCCCTCGGGGGTACCGCACAGATACGCAGTATTTT. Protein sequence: CASSPRGYRTDTQYF.

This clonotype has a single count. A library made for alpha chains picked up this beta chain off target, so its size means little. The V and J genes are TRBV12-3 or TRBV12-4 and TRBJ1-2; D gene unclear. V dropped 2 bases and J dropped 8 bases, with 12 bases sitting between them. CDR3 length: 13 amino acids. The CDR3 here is CASSLIPSRGYTF. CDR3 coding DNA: TGTGCCAGCAGTTTAATCCCAAGTCGGGGCTACACCTTC.

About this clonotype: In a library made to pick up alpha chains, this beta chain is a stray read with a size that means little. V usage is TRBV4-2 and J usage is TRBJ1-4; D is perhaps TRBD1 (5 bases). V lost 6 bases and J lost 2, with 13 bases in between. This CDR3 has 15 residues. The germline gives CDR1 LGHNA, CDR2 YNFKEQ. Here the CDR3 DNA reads TGTGCCAGCAGTCGAAGGGAGGGGACTAATGAAAAACTGTTTTTT. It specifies CASSRREGTNEKLFF.

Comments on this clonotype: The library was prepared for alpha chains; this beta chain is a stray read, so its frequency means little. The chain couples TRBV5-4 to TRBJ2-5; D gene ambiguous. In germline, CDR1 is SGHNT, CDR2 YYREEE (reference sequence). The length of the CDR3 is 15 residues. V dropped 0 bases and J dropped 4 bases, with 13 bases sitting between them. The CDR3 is CASSLGGKRAETQYF. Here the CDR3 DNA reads TGTGCCAGCAGCTTGGGCGGCAAACGGGCAGAGACCCAGTACTTC.

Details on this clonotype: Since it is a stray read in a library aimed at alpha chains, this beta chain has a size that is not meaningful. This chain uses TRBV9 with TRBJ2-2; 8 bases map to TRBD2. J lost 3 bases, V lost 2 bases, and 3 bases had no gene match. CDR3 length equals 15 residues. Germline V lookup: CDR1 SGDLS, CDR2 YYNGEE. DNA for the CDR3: TGTGCCAGCAGCGTTAGCGGGACTTACACCGGGGAGCTGTTTTTT. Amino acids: CASSVSGTYTGELFF.

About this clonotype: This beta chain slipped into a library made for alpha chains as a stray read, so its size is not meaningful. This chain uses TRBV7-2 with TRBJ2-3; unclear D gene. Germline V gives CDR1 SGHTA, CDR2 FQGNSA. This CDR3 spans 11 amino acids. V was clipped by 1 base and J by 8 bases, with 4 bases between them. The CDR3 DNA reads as TGTGCCAGCAGCTTAGGAGTTACGCAGTATTTT. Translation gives CASSLGVTQYF.

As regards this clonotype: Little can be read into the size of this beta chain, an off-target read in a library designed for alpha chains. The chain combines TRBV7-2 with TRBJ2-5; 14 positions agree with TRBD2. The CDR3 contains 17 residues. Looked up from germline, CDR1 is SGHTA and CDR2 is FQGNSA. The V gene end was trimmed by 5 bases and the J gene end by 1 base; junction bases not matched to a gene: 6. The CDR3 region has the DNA TGTGCCAGCAGCGCGGGAGGACTAGCGGGGGGCCAAGAGACCCAGTACTTC. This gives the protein CASSAGGLAGGQETQYF.